This T cell receptor (beta chain) was captured by sequencing in a study of graft-versus-host responses after intestinal transplantation. Study-wide background: All of the recipients had induction that used anti-thymocyte globulin, then tacrolimus and steroids for around three years. Points from the study as a whole: The authors found GvH clones in recipient marrow, some appearing first in ileum or blood.

The CDR3 covers 15 residues. Using immunoSEQ multiplex PCR, the repertoire was profiled, and TCRdb retains in-frame clones only, with some absent. Of around 90,000 clones detected, around 93% appear once; the ten largest clones hold over 0.055%. Comments on this clone: No antigen is known for it.

The genes are TRBV21-1 and TRBJ1-1; TRBD1 is taken as the D call from the table, unchecked against the DNA. TRBV21-1 is reported as a pseudogene. The specimen comprised unstimulated CD8+ T cells sorted from spleen or lymph node cells, sampled before transplant. The receptor comes from a human donor who was the organ donor for an intestinal transplant. The CDR3 here is CASSSRQGANTEAFF. The CDR3 DNA sequence: TGTGCCAGCAGCAGCCGACAGGGGGCTAACACTGAAGCTTTCTTT.